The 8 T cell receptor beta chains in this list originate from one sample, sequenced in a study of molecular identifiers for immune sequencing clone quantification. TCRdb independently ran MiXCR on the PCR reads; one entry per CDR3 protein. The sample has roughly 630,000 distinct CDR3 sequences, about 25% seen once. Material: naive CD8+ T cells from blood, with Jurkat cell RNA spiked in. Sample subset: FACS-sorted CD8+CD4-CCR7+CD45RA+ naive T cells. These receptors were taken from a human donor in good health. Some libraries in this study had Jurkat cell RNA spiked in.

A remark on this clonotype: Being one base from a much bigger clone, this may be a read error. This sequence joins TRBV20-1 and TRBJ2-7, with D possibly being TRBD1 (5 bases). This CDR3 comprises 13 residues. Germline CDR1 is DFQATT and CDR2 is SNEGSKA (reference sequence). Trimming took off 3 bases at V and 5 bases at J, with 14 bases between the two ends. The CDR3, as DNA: TGCAGTGCTAGTGGTACAGGATGGCACGAGCAGTACTTC. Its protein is CSASGTGWHEQYF.

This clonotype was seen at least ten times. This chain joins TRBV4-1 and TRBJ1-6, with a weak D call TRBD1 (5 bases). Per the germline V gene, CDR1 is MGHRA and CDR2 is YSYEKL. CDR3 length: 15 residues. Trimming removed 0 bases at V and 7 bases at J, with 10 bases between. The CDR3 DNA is TGCGCCAGCAGCCAAGATTGGGGACCGAATTCACCCCTCCACTTT. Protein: CASSQDWGPNSPLHF.

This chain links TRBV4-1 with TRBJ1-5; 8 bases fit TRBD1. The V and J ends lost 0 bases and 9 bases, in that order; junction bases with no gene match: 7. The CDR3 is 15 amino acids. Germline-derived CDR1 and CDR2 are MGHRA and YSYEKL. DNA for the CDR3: TGCGCCAGCAGCCAAGAAGACAGGGGCTATCGGCCCCAGCATTTT. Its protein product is CASSQEDRGYRPQHF.

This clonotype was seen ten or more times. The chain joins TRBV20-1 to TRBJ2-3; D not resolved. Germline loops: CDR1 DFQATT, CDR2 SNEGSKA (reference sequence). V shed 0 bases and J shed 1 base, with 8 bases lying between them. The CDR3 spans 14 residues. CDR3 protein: CSARDSSGTDTQYF. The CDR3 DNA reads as TGCAGTGCTAGAGACAGCTCTGGCACAGATACGCAGTATTTT.

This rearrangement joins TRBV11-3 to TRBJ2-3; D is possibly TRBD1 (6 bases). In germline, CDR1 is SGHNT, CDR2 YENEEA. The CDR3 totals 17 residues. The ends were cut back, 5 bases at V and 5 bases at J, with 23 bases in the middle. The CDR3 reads CASSPGEGEDERDTQYF. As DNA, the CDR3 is TGTGCCAGCAGCCCAGGGGAAGGAGAAGACGAAAGAGATACGCAGTATTTT.

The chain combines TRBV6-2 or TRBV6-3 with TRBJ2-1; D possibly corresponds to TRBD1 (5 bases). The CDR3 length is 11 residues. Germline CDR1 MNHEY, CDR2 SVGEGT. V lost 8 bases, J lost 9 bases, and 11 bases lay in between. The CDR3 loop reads CASFQGSEQFF. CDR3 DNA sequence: TGTGCCAGCTTCCAGGGAAGTGAGCAGTTCTTC.

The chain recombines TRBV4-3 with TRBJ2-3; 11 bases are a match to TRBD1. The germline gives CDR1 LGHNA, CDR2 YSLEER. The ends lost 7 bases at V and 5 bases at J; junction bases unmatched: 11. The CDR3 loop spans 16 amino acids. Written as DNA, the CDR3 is TGCGCCAGCAACCCAGTGGGACAGGGGGATCTAGATACGCAGTATTTT. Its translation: CASNPVGQGDLDTQYF.

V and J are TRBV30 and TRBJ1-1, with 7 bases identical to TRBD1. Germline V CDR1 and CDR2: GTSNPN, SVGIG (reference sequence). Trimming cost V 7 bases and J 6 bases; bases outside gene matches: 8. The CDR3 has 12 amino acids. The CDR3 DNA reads TGTGCCTTACAGGGGTACGGGGCTGAAGCTTTCTTT. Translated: CALQGYGAEAFF. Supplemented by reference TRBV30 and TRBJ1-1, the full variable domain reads SQTIHQWPATLVQPVGSPLSLECTVEGTSNPNLYWYRQAAGRGLQLLFYSVGIGQISSEVPQNLSASRPQDRQFILSSKKLLLSDSGFYLCALQGYGAEAFFGQGTRLTVV.